This entry describes one T cell receptor (beta chain). This clone was counted only a few times. No antigen is known for it. Per-nucleotide qualities are absent, and no much larger clonotype sits a single base away. These data originate in a study of PD-1 and CTLA-4 blockade in melanoma (dated by TCRdb to 2020 to 2022). For context, the study as a whole: In patients with melanoma, the study measured the effects of PD-1 blockade versus CTLA-4 blockade on the melanoma-reactive CD8 T cell response.

The CDR3 runs 13 amino acids, cysteine and phenylalanine included. The kept DNA is CDR3 alone, 39 bases in frame from the first base. V is clipped by 5 bases and J by 5 bases, and the sequence between their germline boundaries is 13 bases long. CDR1 SEHNR and CDR2 FQNEAQ were looked up in the germline V gene (reference sequence). The library was prepared using the immunoSEQ multiplex PCR assay. TCRdb stores this immuneACCESS table with in-frame sequences only. Part of the clones is absent; in the studies checked, under half of the shortfall reflects unresolved V genes, and no reason is known for the rest. In all, the sample holds approximately 17,000 clones, and 60% to 75% of those were seen once. The ten largest account for around a sixth of the sample.

The TCR sequence derives from a human donor with melanoma. The starting material was CD8+ T cells from peripheral blood, obtained before anti-PD-1 treatment. The rearrangement combines TRBV7-9 with TRBJ2-7, and TRBD2 may be the D gene, going by 6 matching bases. This receptor carries the CDR3 CASSISGSNEQYF. The DNA sequence is TGTGCCAGCAGCATCAGCGGGTCCAACGAGCAGTACTTC.